The T cell receptor (beta chain) described here comes from a study of cytomegalovirus exposure and HLA in healthy donors. Assay: immunoSEQ multiplex PCR; the TCRdb copy retains only in-frame clones and omits some. Here the sample spans over 20,000 clones, around 96% being singletons. Sequenced input: PBMCs. The sequence came from a man aged 25-40 years in good health and CMV-seropositive.

This chain's CDR3 is CAWREPGLAYTGELFF. In DNA, the CDR3 is TGTGCCTGGAGAGAGCCGGGACTAGCTTATACCGGGGAGCTGTTTTTT. The chain carries TRBV30 and TRBJ2-2, with TRBD2 matching over 9 bases. In germline, CDR1 is GTSNPN, CDR2 SVGIG (reference sequence). This CDR3 has 16 residues. The V and J ends lost 3 bases and 5 bases, in that order; junction bases with no gene match: 10.